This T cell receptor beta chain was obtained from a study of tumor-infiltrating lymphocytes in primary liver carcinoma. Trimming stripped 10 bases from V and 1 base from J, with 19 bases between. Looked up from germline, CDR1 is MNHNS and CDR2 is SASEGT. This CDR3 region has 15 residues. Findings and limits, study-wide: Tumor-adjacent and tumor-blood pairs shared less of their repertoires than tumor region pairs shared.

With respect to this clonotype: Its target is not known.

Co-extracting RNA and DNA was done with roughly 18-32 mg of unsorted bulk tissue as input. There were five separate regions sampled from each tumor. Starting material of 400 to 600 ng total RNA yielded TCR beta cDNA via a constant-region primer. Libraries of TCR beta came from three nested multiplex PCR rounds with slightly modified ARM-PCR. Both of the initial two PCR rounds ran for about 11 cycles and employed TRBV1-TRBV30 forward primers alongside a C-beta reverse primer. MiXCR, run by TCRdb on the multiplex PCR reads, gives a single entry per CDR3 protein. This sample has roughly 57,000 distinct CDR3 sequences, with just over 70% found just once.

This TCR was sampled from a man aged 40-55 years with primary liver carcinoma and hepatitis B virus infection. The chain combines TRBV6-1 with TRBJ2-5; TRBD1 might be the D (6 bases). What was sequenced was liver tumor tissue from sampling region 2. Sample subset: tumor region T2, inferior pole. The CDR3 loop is CANFPRTVTQETQYF. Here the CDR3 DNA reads TGTGCCAACTTCCCTCGGACAGTGACCCAAGAGACCCAGTACTTC.